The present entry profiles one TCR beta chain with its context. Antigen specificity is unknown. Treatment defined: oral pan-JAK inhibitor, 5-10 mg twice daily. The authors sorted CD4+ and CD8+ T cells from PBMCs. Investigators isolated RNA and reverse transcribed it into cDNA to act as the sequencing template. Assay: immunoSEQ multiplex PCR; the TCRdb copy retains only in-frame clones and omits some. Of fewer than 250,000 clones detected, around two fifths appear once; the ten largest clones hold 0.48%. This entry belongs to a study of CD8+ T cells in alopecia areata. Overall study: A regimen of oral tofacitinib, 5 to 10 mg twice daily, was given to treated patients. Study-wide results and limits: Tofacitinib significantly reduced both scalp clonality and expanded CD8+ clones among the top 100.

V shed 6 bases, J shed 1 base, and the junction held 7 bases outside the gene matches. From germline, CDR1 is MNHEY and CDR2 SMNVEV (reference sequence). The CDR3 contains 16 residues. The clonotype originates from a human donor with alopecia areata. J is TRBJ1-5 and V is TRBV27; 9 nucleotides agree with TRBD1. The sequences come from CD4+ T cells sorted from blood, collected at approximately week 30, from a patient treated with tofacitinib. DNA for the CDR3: TGTGCCAGCAGGGACAGGGGCTGGGGGAGCAATCAGCCCCAGCATTTT. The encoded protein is CASRDRGWGSNQPQHF.